This T cell receptor (beta chain) stems from a study of CD8+CD57+ T cells in acquired aplastic anemia. The template for TCR beta VDJ and CDR3 sequence profiling was genomic DNA. MiXCR, run by TCRdb on the reads, gives a single entry per CDR3 protein. The sample yields about 180,000 distinct CDR3 sequences, less than 55% seen once. This clonotype has a count of ten or more. Antigen: not known. Broader study findings: Patients and controls were found to share over 25 CD8+ CDR3 sequences.

Sequenced material: sorted CD4+, CD8+, or CD8+CD57+ T cells (not recorded which) from PBMCs. The sequence derives from a human donor in good health.

The CDR3 loop is CASSFSRDRGVNEQFF. CDR3 DNA: TGTGCCAGTAGTTTTAGCCGGGACAGGGGGGTGAATGAGCAGTTCTTC. The gene calls are TRBV19 and TRBJ2-1, with 11 bases lining up with TRBD1. The germline V gene encodes CDR1 LNHDA and CDR2 SQIVND (reference sequence). The CDR3 loop spans 16 amino acids. V lost 5 bases to trimming and J lost 7 bases; unmatched junction nucleotides: 10.